This is a list of T cell receptor beta chains from one sample in a study of blood T cells in healthy people across ages. MiXCR, run by TCRdb on the 5' RACE reads, gives a single entry per CDR3 protein. This sample carries around 1,700,000 distinct CDR3 sequences, 28% of them seen once, and the ten largest clones take over 7%. The sample comprised blood. The receptors shown here come from a woman aged 25 to 39 in good health. Both conserved end residues are part of each CDR3. D genes are given only for firm matches. Some rows have no size entry. The others give once, few or many, or a class for an expanded clone.

j_call	v_call	clone_size	d_call	cdr3_nt	cdr3_aa
TRBJ2-7	TRBV7-2	many	-	TGTGCCAGCAGCCTAACCGCCGGGCTCTACGAGCAGTACTTC	CASSLTAGLYEQYF
TRBJ2-1	TRBV6-2/TRBV6-3	few	TRBD2	TGTGCCAGCAGTACCGCCCCGGGAACTAGCGGGAGGAGGGGATACAATGAGCAGTTCTTC	CASSTAPGTSGRRGYNEQFF
TRBJ2-7	TRBV2	-	TRBD2	TGTGCCAGCAGTGAGGCTAGCGGGGGTGGCTACGAGCAGTACTTC	CASSEASGGGYEQYF
TRBJ1-2	TRBV5-1	-	-	TGCGCCAGCAGCGAGGGACTGATCGCCTATGGCTACACCTTC	CASSEGLIAYGYTF
TRBJ2-7	TRBV18	-	TRBD1	TGTGCCAGCTCACAAGTTCCGGCCGGGACAGGGATCTCCTACGAGCAGTACTTC	CASSQVPAGTGISYEQYF
TRBJ2-7	TRBV20-1	-	-	TGCAGTACTAGAGACACCGGGTCCCAGTACTTC	CSTRDTGSQYF
TRBJ2-7	TRBV18	-	-	TGTGCCAGCTCACCGTCCCCGGGGGCAGGAAACGAGCAGTACTTC	CASSPSPGAGNEQYF
TRBJ1-4	TRBV20-1	many	-	TGCAGTGCTAGAGATACCGAAAAACTGTTTTTT	CSARDTEKLFF
TRBJ1-1	TRBV30	-	-	TGTGCCTGGACCAGGGGCGGTGAAGCTTTCTTT	CAWTRGGEAFF
TRBJ1-5	TRBV6-2/TRBV6-3	-	-	TGTGCCAGCAGTTACTCGTATGCGCCTCAGCATTTT	CASSYSYAPQHF
TRBJ1-1	TRBV20-1	-	-	TGCAGTGCTCGCTGGGCCGGGGCGAGGATGAACACTGAAGCTTTCTTT	CSARWAGARMNTEAFF
TRBJ2-4	TRBV12-3/TRBV12-4	many	TRBD1	TGTGCCAGCAGTGAGACAGGGAAAGTTTTGATTCAGTACTTC	CASSETGKVLIQYF
TRBJ2-7	TRBV12-3/TRBV12-4	few	TRBD1	TGTGCCAGCAGTGCCCGGGACAGGGTCTTTTACGAGCAGTACTTC	CASSARDRVFYEQYF
TRBJ2-1	TRBV20-1	many	-	TGCAGTGCTAGGCCAAGGGTGGGCGATCAGCAGTTCTTC	CSARPRVGDQQFF
TRBJ2-5	TRBV5-1	-	-	TGCGCCAGCAGTAAGCCAGTCTCCGAGGGGGAGACCCAGTACTTC	CASSKPVSEGETQYF
TRBJ2-1	TRBV7-2	few	-	TGTGCCAGCAGCTTCGGGGGGCGGTCTAATGAGCAGTTCTTC	CASSFGGRSNEQFF
TRBJ1-1	TRBV6-1	few	TRBD1	TGTGCCAGCAGTCCGGGACAGGTGACAGACACTGAAGCTTTCTTT	CASSPGQVTDTEAFF
TRBJ2-7	TRBV5-5	-	-	TGTGCCAGCAGCTTGGGGCCTAGCGAAGACTACGAGCAGTACTTC	CASSLGPSEDYEQYF
TRBJ2-5	TRBV5-1	many	TRBD1	TGCGCCAGCAGCTCCGGGACAGGACACTTGTCCCAGTACTTC	CASSSGTGHLSQYF
TRBJ1-1	TRBV29-1	-	-	TGCGGCGGAGACAGGAACACTGAAGCTTTCTTT	CGGDRNTEAFF
TRBJ2-7	TRBV6-5	few	TRBD1	TGTGCCAGCAGTTACTCGGGACAGGGTATAACCTACGAGCAGTACTTC	CASSYSGQGITYEQYF
TRBJ2-5	TRBV12-3/TRBV12-4	-	-	TGTGCCAGCAGCCAAGAAGTGGCAGTAGAGACCCAGTACTTC	CASSQEVAVETQYF
TRBJ2-7	TRBV28	many	-	TGTGCCAGCAGGGACAGTGTAGGTATAACCTACGAGCAGTACTTC	CASRDSVGITYEQYF
TRBJ2-5	TRBV6-2/TRBV6-3	many	-	TGTGCCAGCAGTTCGTACAGCGAGACCCAGTACTTC	CASSSYSETQYF
TRBJ1-5	TRBV7-2	-	TRBD1	TGTGCCAGCAGCCCCCAGGGGGTCAGGGGGCGTCAGCCCCAGCATTTT	CASSPQGVRGRQPQHF
TRBJ2-2	TRBV20-1	few	-	TGCAGTGCTAGAGCACAATCGAACACCGGGGAGCTGTTTTTT	CSARAQSNTGELFF
TRBJ2-7	TRBV20-1	many	-	TGCAGTGCTATGACCCTCTCCTACGAGCAGTACTTC	CSAMTLSYEQYF
TRBJ1-6	TRBV3-1	-	-	TGTGCCAGCAGCCTTGGCGGGGCAGAATCACCCCTCCACTTT	CASSLGGAESPLHF
TRBJ2-1	TRBV5-6	few	TRBD1	TGTGCCAGCAGCTTGGCCAAAATAGGACAGGGGGTTACCTACAATGAGCAGTTCTTC	CASSLAKIGQGVTYNEQFF
TRBJ2-5	TRBV12-3/TRBV12-4	many	-	TGTGCCAGCAGTTCCCGACAGGGAGGAGAGACCCAGTACTTC	CASSSRQGGETQYF
TRBJ2-7	TRBV4-3	many	-	TGCGCCAGCAGCCGTGACAGGGGGACTAGCACCTACGAGCAGTACTTC	CASSRDRGTSTYEQYF
TRBJ2-4	TRBV6-2/TRBV6-3	few	TRBD1	TGTGCCAGCAGCCTCTGGACAGGCTCAAACATTCAGTACTTC	CASSLWTGSNIQYF
TRBJ2-3	TRBV27	few	TRBD2	TGTGCCAGCAGACGGAGCGGGGGAGGCACAGATACGCAGTATTTT	CASRRSGGGTDTQYF
TRBJ2-1	TRBV29-1	few	-	TGCAGCGTCGAACGAACTAAGGGCAATGAGCAGTTCTTC	CSVERTKGNEQFF
TRBJ2-1	TRBV11-3	many	TRBD1	TGTGCCAGCAGCTCCTACGAGACAGGGAACAATGAGCAGTTCTTC	CASSSYETGNNEQFF
TRBJ2-2	TRBV7-2	-	-	TGTGCCAGCAGCTTGATGGCAACCGTGGGGGGGGGCATAGGGGAGCTGTTTTTT	CASSLMATVGGGIGELFF